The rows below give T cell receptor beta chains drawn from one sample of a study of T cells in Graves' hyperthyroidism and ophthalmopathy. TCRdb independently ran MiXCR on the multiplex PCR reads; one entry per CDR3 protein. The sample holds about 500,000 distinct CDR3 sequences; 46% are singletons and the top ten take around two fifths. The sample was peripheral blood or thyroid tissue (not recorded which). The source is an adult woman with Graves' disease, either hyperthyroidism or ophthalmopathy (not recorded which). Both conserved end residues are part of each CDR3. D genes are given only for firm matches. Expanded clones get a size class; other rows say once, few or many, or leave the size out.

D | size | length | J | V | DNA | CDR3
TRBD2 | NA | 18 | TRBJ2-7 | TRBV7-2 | TGTGCCAGCAGCTTCCCGAGGGGGGTTAGCGGGAGGACCTACGAGCAGTACTTC | CASSFPRGVSGRTYEQYF
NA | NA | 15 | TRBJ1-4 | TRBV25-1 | TGTGCCAGCAGTTATCAGGGTCGGGTTAATGAAAAACTGTTTTTT | CASSYQGRVNEKLFF
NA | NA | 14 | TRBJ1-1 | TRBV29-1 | TGCAGCGTTGAAGAAATAGAGGGGTACACTGAAGCTTTCTTT | CSVEEIEGYTEAFF
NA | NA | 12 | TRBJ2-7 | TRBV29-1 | TGCAGCGTTATAATCCCCCTCGGGGAGCAGTACTTC | CSVIIPLGEQYF
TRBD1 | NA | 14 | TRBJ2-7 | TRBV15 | TGTGCCACCAGCTTCGCGACAGGGGGCTACGAGCAGTACTTC | CATSFATGGYEQYF
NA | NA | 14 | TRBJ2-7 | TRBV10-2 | TGTGCCAGCAGTTACGGGAACCCCGGGGCCGAGCAGTACTTC | CASSYGNPGAEQYF
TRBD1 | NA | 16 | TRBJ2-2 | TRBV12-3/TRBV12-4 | TGTGCCAGCAGGGCCCGTGGACAGGAGAACATCGGGGAGCTGTTTTTT | CASRARGQENIGELFF
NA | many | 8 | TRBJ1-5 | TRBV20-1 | TGCAGTGTTGGGCCCCAGCATTTT | CSVGPQHF
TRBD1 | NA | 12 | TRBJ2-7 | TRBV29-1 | TGCAGCTCCCAAGGGGGCCTGGACGAGCAGTACTTC | CSSQGGLDEQYF
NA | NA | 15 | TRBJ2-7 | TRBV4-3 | TGCGCCAGCAGCCAGGGAGACTTGAGCTCCTACGAGCAGTACTTC | CASSQGDLSSYEQYF
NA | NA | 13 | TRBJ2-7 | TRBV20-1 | TGCAGTGCTAGAGTAGGGACCTCCTACGAGCAGTACTTC | CSARVGTSYEQYF
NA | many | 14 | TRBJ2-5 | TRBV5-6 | TGTGCCAGCAGCTTAAACGTGGGGATGGAGACCCAGTACTTC | CASSLNVGMETQYF
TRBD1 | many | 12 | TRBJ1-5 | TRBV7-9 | TGTGCCAGCAGCCACCGGGACAGGACCCAGCATTTT | CASSHRDRTQHF
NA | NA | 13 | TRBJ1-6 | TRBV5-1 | TGCGCCAGCAGCGCACGGGGGCATTCACCCCTCCACTTT | CASSARGHSPLHF
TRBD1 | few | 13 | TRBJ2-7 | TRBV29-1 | TGCAGCTCCGGGACAGGGGGGACCTACGAGCAGTACTTC | CSSGTGGTYEQYF
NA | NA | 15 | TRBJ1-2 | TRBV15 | TGTGCCAGCAGTGTAATCTTGATTGGCAACTATGGCTACACCTTC | CASSVILIGNYGYTF
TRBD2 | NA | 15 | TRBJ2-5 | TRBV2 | TGTGCCAGCAGTGTGTGGCTAGCGGAACAAGGGACCCAGTACTTC | CASSVWLAEQGTQYF
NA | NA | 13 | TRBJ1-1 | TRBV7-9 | TGTGCCAGCAGCTCAGTTGGGAGCACTGAAGCTTTCTTT | CASSSVGSTEAFF